The rows below give T cell receptor beta chains drawn from one sample of a study of cytomegalovirus exposure and HLA in healthy donors. Some clones are missing from TCRdb's copy, which holds only in-frame ones; the method was immunoSEQ multiplex PCR. Of about 150,000 clones in the sample, around two thirds were seen once. The sample was PBMCs. The source is a man in his thirties or forties in good health and CMV-seropositive. The CDR3 runs from the conserved cysteine through the conserved F or W. A D gene is named only where the DNA matches it firmly. Where a row states a size, it is once, few, many or the class of an expanded clone; other rows omit it.

v_call	clone_size	j_call	cdr3_length	d_call	cdr3_aa	cdr3_nt
TRBV18	few	TRBJ1-4	14	TRBD1	CASSQGQADEKLFF	TGTGCCAGCTCACAGGGACAGGCTGATGAAAAACTGTTTTTT
TRBV11-3	.	TRBJ2-7	13	TRBD2	CASSPRLAREQYF	TGTGCCAGCAGCCCGAGACTAGCGAGGGAGCAGTACTTC
TRBV6-5	.	TRBJ1-1	14	.	CASSYSQGNTEAFF	TGTGCCAGCAGTTACTCACAGGGGAACACTGAAGCTTTCTTT
TRBV2	.	TRBJ2-7	15	.	CASRYQGLSTYEQYF	TGTGCCAGCAGGTATCAGGGATTATCCACCTACGAGCAGTACTTC
TRBV19	.	TRBJ2-7	16	TRBD2	CASSTPQAGGYYEQYF	TGTGCCAGTAGTACCCCTCAAGCGGGAGGGTATTACGAGCAGTACTTC
TRBV6-1	.	TRBJ2-1	14	TRBD1	CASRVQGAFDEQFF	TGTGCCAGCAGGGTACAGGGGGCCTTTGATGAGCAGTTCTTC
TRBV14	once	TRBJ2-7	15	TRBD2	CASSLTSGRAYEQYF	TGTGCCAGCAGCCTGACTAGCGGGAGGGCCTACGAGCAGTACTTC
TRBV20-1	.	TRBJ2-7	11	.	CSAAREGEQYF	TGCAGTGCGGCTCGGGAAGGTGAGCAGTACTTC
TRBV5-1	few	TRBJ1-2	15	.	CASSLDSTLSYGYTF	TGCGCCAGCAGCTTGGACAGCACTCTCAGCTATGGCTACACCTTC
TRBV5-1	.	TRBJ2-1	15	TRBD2	CASSLEREMSNEQFF	TGCGCCAGCAGCTTGGAGCGGGAGATGTCCAATGAGCAGTTCTTC
TRBV9	.	TRBJ2-2	16	TRBD2	CASKGSSGINTGELFF	TGTGCCAGCAAGGGTTCTAGCGGGATAAACACCGGGGAGCTGTTTTTT
TRBV7-3	.	TRBJ2-1	16	TRBD2	CASSSRLAGGPDEQFF	TGTGCCAGCAGCTCTCGACTAGCGGGAGGGCCCGATGAGCAGTTCTTC
TRBV4-1	.	TRBJ2-7	18	TRBD2	CASSQALAGGPKSHEQYF	TGCGCCAGCAGCCAAGCCCTAGCGGGAGGGCCGAAATCCCACGAGCAGTACTTC
TRBV10-1	.	TRBJ2-5	13	.	CASSDTGKETQYF	TGCGCCAGCAGTGACACAGGGAAAGAGACCCAGTACTTC
TRBV5-1	.	TRBJ2-7	17	TRBD2	CASSLGGLAGVGLEQYF	TGCGCCAGCAGCTTGGGGGGGCTAGCGGGAGTAGGGCTGGAGCAGTACTTC
TRBV30	.	TRBJ1-3	13	.	CAWSARSGNTIYF	TGTGCCTGGAGTGCCCGGTCTGGAAACACCATATATTTT
TRBV6-4	.	TRBJ1-4	16	.	CASSSTLGTSKEKLFF	TGTGCCAGCAGCTCTACACTCGGGACAAGTAAGGAAAAACTGTTTTTT
TRBV9	.	TRBJ2-1	16	.	CASSVGPSGEHNEQFF	TGTGCCAGCAGCGTAGGGCCCTCGGGGGAGCACAATGAGCAGTTCTTC
TRBV30	.	TRBJ1-2	14	.	CACFPGGGAFGYTF	TGTGCCTGCTTCCCGGGAGGGGGTGCTTTTGGCTACACCTTC
TRBV5-1	.	TRBJ1-1	14	.	CASSVGGVNTEAFF	TGCGCCAGCAGCGTGGGGGGGGTGAACACTGAAGCTTTCTTT
TRBV7-8	.	TRBJ2-1	15	TRBD2	CASSLSAGAHNEQFF	TGTGCCAGCAGCTTATCAGCGGGGGCCCACAATGAGCAGTTCTTC
TRBV5-6	.	TRBJ2-2	12	.	CASSPRAGELFF	TGTGCCAGCAGCCCGCGGGCCGGGGAGCTGTTTTTT
TRBV15	.	TRBJ1-5	14	.	CATRRAYSNQPQHF	TGTGCCACCAGGCGAGCGTATAGCAATCAGCCCCAGCATTTT
TRBV18	.	TRBJ2-2	15	.	CASSPNRENTGELFF	TGTGCCAGCTCACCGAACAGGGAGAACACCGGGGAGCTGTTTTTT
TRBV27	.	TRBJ2-7	14	.	CASSSRGGEYEQYF	TGTGCCAGCAGTTCAAGGGGGGGGGAATACGAGCAGTACTTC
TRBV7-9	few	TRBJ1-2	13	.	CASSFGDTNGYTF	TGTGCCAGCAGCTTTGGGGACACGAATGGCTACACCTTC
TRBV29-1	.	TRBJ2-2	11	.	CSAWGDGELFF	TGCAGCGCCTGGGGGGACGGGGAGCTGTTTTTT
TRBV6-5	.	TRBJ1-1	14	.	CASSYATQGTEAFF	TGTGCCAGCAGTTACGCAACACAGGGAACTGAAGCTTTCTTT
TRBV19	.	TRBJ2-7	14	.	CASKGVAGEYEQYF	TGTGCCAGTAAGGGGGTTGCGGGAGAGTACGAGCAGTACTTC
TRBV5-1	.	TRBJ2-5	15	TRBD2	CASSLSGGVQETQYF	TGCGCCAGCAGTTTGAGCGGGGGGGTCCAAGAGACCCAGTACTTC
TRBV28	.	TRBJ2-7	18	.	CASSSPTVTPIAGYEQYF	TGTGCCAGCAGTTCCCCAACCGTCACTCCCATTGCGGGCTACGAGCAGTACTTC
TRBV6-5	few	TRBJ2-7	15	TRBD1	CASTMGQGSTYEQYF	TGTGCCAGCACCATGGGACAGGGAAGCACCTACGAGCAGTACTTC
TRBV6-4	few	TRBJ2-3	17	.	CASSASIDPAGADTQYF	TGTGCCAGCAGTGCCTCCATTGATCCGGCGGGTGCAGATACGCAGTATTTT
TRBV18	few	TRBJ2-3	13	.	CASSPTPTDTQYF	TGTGCCAGCTCACCAACACCCACAGATACGCAGTATTTT
TRBV11-2	.	TRBJ2-7	17	TRBD1	CASSLVPGTGDSYEQYF	TGTGCCAGCAGCTTAGTCCCCGGGACAGGAGACTCCTACGAGCAGTACTTC
TRBV18	.	TRBJ1-2	14	TRBD1	CASSLAGTGDGYTF	TGTGCCAGCTCACTAGCCGGGACAGGAGATGGCTACACCTTC
TRBV5-1	.	TRBJ1-1	17	.	CASSTGGVGGRDTEAFF	TGCGCCAGCAGCACGGGAGGGGTTGGGGGGCGAGACACTGAAGCTTTCTTT
TRBV2	.	TRBJ2-1	15	TRBD2	CASSYGRAHYNEQFF	TGTGCCAGCAGTTATGGGAGGGCCCACTACAATGAGCAGTTCTTC
TRBV4-1	.	TRBJ2-7	15	TRBD1	CASSPGQGPTYEQYF	TGCGCCAGCAGCCCAGGACAGGGCCCAACCTACGAGCAGTACTTC
TRBV6-6	.	TRBJ2-7	15	.	CATKGGGSTTYEQYF	TGTGCCACCAAGGGGGGCGGGAGTACAACCTACGAGCAGTACTTC
TRBV6-1	.	TRBJ1-5	15	TRBD1	CASSARDRGNQPQHF	TGTGCCAGCAGTGCCCGGGACAGGGGAAATCAGCCCCAGCATTTT
TRBV28	.	TRBJ1-1	12	.	CASIPAAAEAFF	TGTGCCAGCATCCCCGCGGCGGCCGAAGCTTTCTTT